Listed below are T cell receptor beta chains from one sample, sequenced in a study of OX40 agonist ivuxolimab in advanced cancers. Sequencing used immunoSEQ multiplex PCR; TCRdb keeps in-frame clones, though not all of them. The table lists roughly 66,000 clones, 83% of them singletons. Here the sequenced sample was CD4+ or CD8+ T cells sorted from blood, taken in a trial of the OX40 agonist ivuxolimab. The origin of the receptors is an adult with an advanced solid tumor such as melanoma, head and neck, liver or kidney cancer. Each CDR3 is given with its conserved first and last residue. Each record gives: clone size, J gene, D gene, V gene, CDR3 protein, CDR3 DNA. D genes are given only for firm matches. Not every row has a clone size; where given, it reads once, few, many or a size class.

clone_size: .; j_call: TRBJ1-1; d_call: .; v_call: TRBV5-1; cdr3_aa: CASSLGTNMNTEAFF; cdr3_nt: TGCGCCAGCAGCTTGGGTACTAACATGAACACTGAAGCTTTCTTT
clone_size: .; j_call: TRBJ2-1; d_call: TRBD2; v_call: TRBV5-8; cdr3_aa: CASSLGASGSYNEQFF; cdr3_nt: TGTGCCAGCAGCTTAGGAGCTAGCGGGTCTTACAATGAGCAGTTCTTC
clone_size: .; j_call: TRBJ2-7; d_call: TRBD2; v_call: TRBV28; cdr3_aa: CASNKAGGSSYEQYF; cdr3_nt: TGTGCCAGCAATAAAGCGGGAGGGAGCTCCTACGAGCAGTACTTC
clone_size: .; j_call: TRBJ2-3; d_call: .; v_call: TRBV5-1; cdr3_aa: CASGPLQGEDTQYF; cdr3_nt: TGCGCCAGCGGGCCCCTGCAGGGAGAAGATACGCAGTATTTT
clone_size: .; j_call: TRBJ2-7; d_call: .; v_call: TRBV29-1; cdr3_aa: CSVGLGPYEQYF; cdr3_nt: TGCAGCGTTGGACTAGGCCCCTACGAGCAGTACTTC
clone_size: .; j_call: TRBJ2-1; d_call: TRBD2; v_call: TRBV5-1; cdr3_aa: CASSLGSSGTNEQFF; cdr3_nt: TGCGCCAGCAGCTTGGGTTCTAGCGGGACAAATGAGCAGTTCTTC
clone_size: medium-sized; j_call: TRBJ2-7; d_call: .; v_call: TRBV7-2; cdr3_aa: CASSFEGSAYEQYF; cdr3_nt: TGTGCCAGCAGCTTCGAGGGATCAGCCTACGAGCAGTACTTC
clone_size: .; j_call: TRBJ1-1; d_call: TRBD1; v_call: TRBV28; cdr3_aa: CASGTGVSNTEAFF; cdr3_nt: TGTGCCAGCGGGACAGGGGTCTCGAACACTGAAGCTTTCTTT
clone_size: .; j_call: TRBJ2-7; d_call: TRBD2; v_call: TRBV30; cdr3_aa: CAWRISLAGEQYF; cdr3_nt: TGTGCCTGGAGAATTAGCCTAGCGGGCGAGCAGTACTTC
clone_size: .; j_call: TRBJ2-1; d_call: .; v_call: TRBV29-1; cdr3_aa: CSAFVRYVNEQFF; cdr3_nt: TGCAGCGCATTCGTCAGGTATGTCAATGAGCAGTTCTTC
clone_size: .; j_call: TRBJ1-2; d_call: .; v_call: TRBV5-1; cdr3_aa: CASSLEGGRSYGYTF; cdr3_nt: TGCGCCAGCAGCTTGGAGGGAGGACGATCCTATGGCTACACCTTC
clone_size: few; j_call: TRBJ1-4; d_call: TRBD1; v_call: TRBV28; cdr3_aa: CASSLTWTGSNEKLFF; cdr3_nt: TGTGCCAGCAGTTTAACTTGGACAGGGAGTAATGAAAAACTGTTTTTT
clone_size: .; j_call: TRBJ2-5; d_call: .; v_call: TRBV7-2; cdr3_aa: CASSFPINQETQYF; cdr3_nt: TGTGCCAGCAGTTTCCCAATAAACCAAGAGACCCAGTACTTC
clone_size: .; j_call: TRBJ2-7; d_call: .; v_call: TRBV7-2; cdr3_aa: CASSLDLAASTYEQYF; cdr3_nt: TGTGCCAGCAGCTTGGACCTTGCGGCCTCAACCTACGAGCAGTACTTC
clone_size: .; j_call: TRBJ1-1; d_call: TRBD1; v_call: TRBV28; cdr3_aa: CASRSRDRWFREAFF; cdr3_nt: TGTGCCAGCAGATCCCGGGACAGGTGGTTTAGGGAAGCTTTCTTT
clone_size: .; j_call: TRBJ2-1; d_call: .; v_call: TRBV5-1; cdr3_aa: CASSALGAGLGNEQFF; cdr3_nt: TGCGCCAGCAGCGCCCTTGGGGCGGGCTTGGGGAATGAGCAGTTCTTC
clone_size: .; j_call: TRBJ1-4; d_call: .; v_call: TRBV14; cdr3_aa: CASSAQSGPGEKLFF; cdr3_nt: TGTGCCAGCAGCGCCCAATCAGGCCCGGGTGAAAAACTGTTTTTT
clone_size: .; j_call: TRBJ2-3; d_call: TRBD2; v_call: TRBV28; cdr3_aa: CASRPSSGASTDTQYF; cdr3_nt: TGTGCCAGCAGACCGTCTAGCGGGGCCAGCACAGATACGCAGTATTTT
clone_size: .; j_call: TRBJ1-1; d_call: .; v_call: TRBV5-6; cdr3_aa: CASQYTDTEAFF; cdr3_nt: TGTGCCAGCCAGTACACTGACACTGAAGCTTTCTTT
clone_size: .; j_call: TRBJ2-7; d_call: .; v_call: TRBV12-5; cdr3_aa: CASGSGSSYEQYF; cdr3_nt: TGTGCTAGTGGTTCTGGCAGCTCCTACGAGCAGTACTTC
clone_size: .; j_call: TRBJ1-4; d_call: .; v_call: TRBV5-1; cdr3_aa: CASSPRSASATNEKLFF; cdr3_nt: TGCGCCAGCAGCCCTCGGTCGGCATCCGCAACTAATGAAAAACTGTTTTTT
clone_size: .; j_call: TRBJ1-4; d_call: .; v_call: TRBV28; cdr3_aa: CASSFGGTNEKLFF; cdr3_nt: TGTGCCAGCAGTTTCGGGGGCACTAATGAAAAACTGTTTTTT
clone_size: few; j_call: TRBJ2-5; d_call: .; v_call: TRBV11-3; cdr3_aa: CASSPPRGRETQYF; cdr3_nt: TGTGCCAGCAGCCCCCCCCGGGGGAGGGAGACCCAGTACTTC
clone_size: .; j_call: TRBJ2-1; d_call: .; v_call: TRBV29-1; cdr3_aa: CSATGQFSYNEQFF; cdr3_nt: TGCAGCGCCACAGGACAGTTTTCCTACAATGAGCAGTTCTTC
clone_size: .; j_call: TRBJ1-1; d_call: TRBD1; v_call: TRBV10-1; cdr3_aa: CASSESTGATEAFF; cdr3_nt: TGCGCCAGCAGTGAGTCCACAGGGGCCACTGAAGCTTTCTTT
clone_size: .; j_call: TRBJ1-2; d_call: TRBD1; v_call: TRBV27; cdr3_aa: CASSPGQGVPYTF; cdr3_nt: TGTGCCAGCAGTCCGGGACAGGGGGTTCCCTACACCTTC
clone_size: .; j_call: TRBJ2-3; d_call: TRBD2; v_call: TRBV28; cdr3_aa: CASSLAGSTDTQYF; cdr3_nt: TGTGCCAGCAGCTTAGCGGGGAGCACAGATACGCAGTATTTT
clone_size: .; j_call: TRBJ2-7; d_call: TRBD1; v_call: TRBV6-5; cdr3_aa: CASSSGQGGPYEQYF; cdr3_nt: TGTGCCAGCAGTTCCGGACAGGGGGGGCCCTACGAGCAGTACTTC
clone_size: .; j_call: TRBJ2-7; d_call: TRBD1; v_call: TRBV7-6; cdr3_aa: CASSLGGRGFYEQYF; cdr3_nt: TGTGCCAGCAGCTTAGGAGGCAGGGGGTTCTACGAGCAGTACTTC
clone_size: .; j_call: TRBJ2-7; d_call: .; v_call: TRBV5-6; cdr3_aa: CASSPWNLAPGSSYEQYF; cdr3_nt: TGTGCCAGCAGCCCCTGGAATCTGGCGCCAGGGAGCTCCTACGAGCAGTACTTC
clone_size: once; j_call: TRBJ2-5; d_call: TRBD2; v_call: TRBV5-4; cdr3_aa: CASSPRLAGGRETQYF; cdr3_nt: TGTGCCAGCAGCCCGAGACTAGCGGGAGGTCGGGAGACCCAGTACTTC
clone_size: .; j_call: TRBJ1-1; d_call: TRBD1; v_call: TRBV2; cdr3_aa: CASRRDRVDTEAFF; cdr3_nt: TGTGCCAGCAGAAGGGACAGGGTCGACACTGAAGCTTTCTTT
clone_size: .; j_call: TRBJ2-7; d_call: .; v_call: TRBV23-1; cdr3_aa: CASSHQARYEQYF; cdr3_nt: TGCGCCAGCAGTCACCAGGCGAGGTACGAGCAGTACTTC
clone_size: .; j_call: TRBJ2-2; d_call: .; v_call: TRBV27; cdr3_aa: CASSPSRANTGELFF; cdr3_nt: TGTGCCAGCAGCCCAAGCAGGGCGAACACCGGGGAGCTGTTTTTT
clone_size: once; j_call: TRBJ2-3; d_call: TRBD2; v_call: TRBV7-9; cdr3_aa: CASSPTGTSSDTQYF; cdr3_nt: TGTGCCAGCAGCCCGACCGGGACTAGCTCTGATACGCAGTATTTT
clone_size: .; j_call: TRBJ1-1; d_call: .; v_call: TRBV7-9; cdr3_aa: CASSLDRWNTEAFF; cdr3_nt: TGTGCCAGCAGCTTGGACCGATGGAACACTGAAGCTTTCTTT
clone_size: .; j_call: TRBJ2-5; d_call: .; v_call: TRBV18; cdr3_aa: CASSPPDGGMDF; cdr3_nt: TGTGCCAGCTCACCACCGGACGGAGGAATGGACTTC
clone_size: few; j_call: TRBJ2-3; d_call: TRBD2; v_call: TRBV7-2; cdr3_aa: CASSMTSGTADTQYF; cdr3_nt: TGTGCCAGCAGCATGACTAGCGGGACCGCAGATACGCAGTATTTT
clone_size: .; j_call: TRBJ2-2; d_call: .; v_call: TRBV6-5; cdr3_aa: CASTRYAGNTGELFF; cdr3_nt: TGTGCCAGCACCCGCTACGCAGGGAACACCGGGGAGCTGTTTTTT
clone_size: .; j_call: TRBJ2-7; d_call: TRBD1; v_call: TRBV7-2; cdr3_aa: CASSLGGQGNYEQYF; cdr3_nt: TGTGCCAGCAGCTTAGGGGGACAGGGAAACTACGAGCAGTACTTC